These 11 T cell receptor beta chains originate from one sample sequenced in a study of T-cell reconstitution after alpha-beta-depleted transplantation in children. The TCRbeta library incorporated unique molecular identifiers. TCRdb independently ran MiXCR on the PCR reads; one entry per CDR3 protein. Altogether 200,000 to 250,000 distinct CDR3 sequences are present, roughly 8.2% being singletons, with the ten largest covering 6.3%. The source was PBMCs, mostly from graft donor cells, collected 180 days after TCRalphabeta/CD19-depleted stem cell transplant. All receptors derive from a male patient aged 10-17 years who had a stem cell transplant for acute lymphoblastic leukemia, so the T cells may come from the graft donor.

In this sample, this clonotype turned up many times. The CDR3 region is CASSPDRGINYGYTF. In DNA, the CDR3 is TGCGCCAGCAGCCCAGACAGGGGTATAAACTATGGCTACACCTTC. The J gene is TRBJ1-2, the V gene TRBV5-1; 8 positions match TRBD1. The CDR3 runs to 15 residues. V trimming: 4 bases; J trimming: 2 bases; junction bases outside the gene matches: 7. Germline assignment: CDR1 SGHRS and CDR2 YFSETQ.

This clonotype was observed many times. This sequence joins TRBV4-2 and TRBJ1-1, with a tentative D call TRBD1 (6 bases). Trimming removed 3 bases from V and 3 bases from J, with 14 bases in between. Germline V CDR1 and CDR2: LGHNA, YNFKEQ. This CDR3 has 15 amino acids. CDR3 DNA sequence: TGTGCCAGCAGCCAGGAGGGGGGACCCTACACTGAAGCTTTCTTT. Amino acid sequence: CASSQEGGPYTEAFF.

This clonotype occurred many times. V is TRBV29-1 and J is TRBJ2-3, with D possibly matching TRBD2 (5 bases). Per the germline V gene, CDR1 is SQVTM and CDR2 is ANQGSEA. V gave up 4 bases and J gave up 2 bases, with 7 bases separating them. The CDR3 totals 12 residues. The CDR3 nucleotides read TGCAGCGTTGCCGGGGACACAGATACGCAGTATTTT. It specifies CSVAGDTDTQYF.

This clonotype was seen at least ten times. The CDR3 region has the DNA TGTGCCATCAAACAATCCTACAATGAGCAGTTCTTC. Its translation: CAIKQSYNEQFF. This chain uses TRBV10-3 with TRBJ2-1; no reliable D call. V lost 7 bases and J 1 base, leaving 5 bases between the germline ends. The CDR3 contains 12 residues. Germline V lookup: CDR1 ENHRY, CDR2 SYGVKD.

This clonotype showed up many times. The chain carries TRBV11-2 and TRBJ2-4, with D possibly matching TRBD1 (6 bases). The CDR3 consists of 15 residues. V lost 8 bases and J 5 bases, leaving 19 bases between the germline ends. Germline CDR1 reads SGHAT; CDR2 reads FQNNGV. CDR3 nucleotides: TGTGCCAGCTGCAACGTACAGGGCAGTCAAAACATTCAGTACTTC. This sequence encodes CASCNVQGSQNIQYF.

The sample holds many counts of this clonotype. This chain uses TRBV12-3 or TRBV12-4 with TRBJ2-3, with TRBD2 matching over 8 bases. Germline trimming cut 6 bases from V and 3 bases from J; bases unmatched to any gene: 8. This CDR3 spans 15 amino acids. The CDR3: CASRPGLAATDTQYF. DNA for the CDR3: TGTGCCAGCAGGCCCGGACTAGCAGCAACAGATACGCAGTATTTT.

This clonotype has just one count. One base away lies a much larger clone, so this may be a sequencing read error. The chain joins TRBV6-1 to TRBJ2-3; 9 nucleotides align to TRBD1. There are 16 residues in the CDR3. The germline CDR1 and CDR2 sequences are MNHNS and SASEGT. The CDR3 protein is CAGSKPLTGGTDTQYF. For the CDR3, the DNA is TGTGCCGGCAGTAAACCCCTGACAGGGGGGACAGATACGCAGTATTTT.

The rearrangement uses TRBV7-2 and TRBJ2-7; weak D call: TRBD2 (6 bases). Germline CDR1 reads SGHTA; CDR2 reads FQGNSA. The CDR3 sequence is 15 residues long. V lost 4 bases, J lost 1 base, and 14 bases lay in between. The CDR3 is CASSYEGGPSYEQYF. The CDR3 bases are TGTGCCAGCAGCTATGAGGGAGGACCATCCTACGAGCAGTACTTC.

This clonotype was counted ten times or more. V and J are TRBV7-3 and TRBJ2-3; no clear D gene. Germline CDR1 SGHTA, CDR2 FQGTGA. The CDR3 has 14 amino acids. Trimming removed 5 bases from V and 2 bases from J, with 11 bases in between. The CDR3 DNA reads as TGTGCCAGCAGCCTCCACATCTCCACAGATACGCAGTATTTT. It codes for CASSLHISTDTQYF.

The table lists this clonotype with many counts. This chain connects TRBV7-2 to TRBJ1-1, with 7 bases identical to TRBD1. This CDR3 spans 13 amino acids. From germline, CDR1 is SGHTA and CDR2 FQGNSA. The junction had 3 bases not matched to a gene; V was cut back by 5 bases and J by 3 bases. DNA for the CDR3: TGTGCCAGCAGCACCCAGGGGGACACTGAAGCTTTCTTT. Translating it yields CASSTQGDTEAFF.

This clonotype showed up many times. V gene TRBV18 combines with J gene TRBJ1-5; TRBD1 matches 9 bases. The CDR3 contains 19 residues. CDR1 is KGHSH, CDR2 LQKENI, per germline. The junction had 11 bases not matched to a gene; V was cut back by 2 bases and J by 0 bases. The CDR3 nucleotides are TGTGCCAGCTCACCATTCGGGACAGGGACGAGGTATAGCAATCAGCCCCAGCATTTT. Translation: CASSPFGTGTRYSNQPQHF.